Given below is one T cell receptor beta chain in context. The junction differs from germline at one of its ends, possibly a read error. Using RNA transcripts as the source, TCR beta CDR3 regions were amplified. When the TCR CDR3 underwent first-round RT-PCR, the HTBI primer set was used. TCRdb re-called the multiplex PCR reads with MiXCR, one entry per CDR3 protein. This sample has roughly 700,000 distinct CDR3 sequences, with 30% to 40% found just once. Germline V gene data show CDR1 as SEHNR and CDR2 as FQNEAQ (reference sequence). The CDR3 is 15 residues long. PBMCs were obtained from under 13 ml fresh peripheral blood. The sample originates from a study of T cells in Graves' hyperthyroidism and ophthalmopathy. Across the study: Peripheral blood was collected at initial diagnosis, before any treatment.

The J gene is TRBJ2-7, the V gene TRBV7-9, with D hard to call. This TCR was recovered from a woman aged 40 to 55 with Graves' hyperthyroidism. The sample was blood. This CDR3 reads CASSLAVSDSYEQYF. The CDR3 DNA sequence: TGTGCCAGCAGTTTAGCCGTAAGCGACTCCTACGAGCAGTACTTC.